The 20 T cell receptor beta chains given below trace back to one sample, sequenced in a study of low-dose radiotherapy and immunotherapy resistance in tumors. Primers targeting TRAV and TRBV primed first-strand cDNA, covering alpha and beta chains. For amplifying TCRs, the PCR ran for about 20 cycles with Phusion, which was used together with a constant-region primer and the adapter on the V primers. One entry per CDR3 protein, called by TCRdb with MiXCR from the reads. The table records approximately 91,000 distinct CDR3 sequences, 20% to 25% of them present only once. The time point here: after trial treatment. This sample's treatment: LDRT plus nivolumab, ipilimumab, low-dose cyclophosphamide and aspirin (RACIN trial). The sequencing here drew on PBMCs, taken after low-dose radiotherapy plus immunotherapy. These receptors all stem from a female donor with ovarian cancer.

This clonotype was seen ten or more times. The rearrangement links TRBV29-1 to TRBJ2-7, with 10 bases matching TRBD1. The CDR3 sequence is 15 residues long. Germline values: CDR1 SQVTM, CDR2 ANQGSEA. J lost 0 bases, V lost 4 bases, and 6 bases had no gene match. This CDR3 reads CSVVSGTGVSYEQYF. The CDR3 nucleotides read TGCAGCGTTGTATCCGGGACAGGGGTCTCCTACGAGCAGTACTTC.

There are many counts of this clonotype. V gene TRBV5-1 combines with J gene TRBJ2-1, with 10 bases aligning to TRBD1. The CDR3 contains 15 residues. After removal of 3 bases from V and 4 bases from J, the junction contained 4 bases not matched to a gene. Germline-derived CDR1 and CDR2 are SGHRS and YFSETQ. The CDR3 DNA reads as TGCGCCAGCAGCTCCGGGACAGGGGTATACAATGAGCAGTTCTTC. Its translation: CASSSGTGVYNEQFF.

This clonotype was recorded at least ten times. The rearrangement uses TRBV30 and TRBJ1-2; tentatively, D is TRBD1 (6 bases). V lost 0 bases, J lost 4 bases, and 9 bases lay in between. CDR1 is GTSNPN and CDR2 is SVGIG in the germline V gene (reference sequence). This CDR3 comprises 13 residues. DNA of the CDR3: TGTGCCTGGAGTGTACCGACAGGCTATGGCTACACCTTC. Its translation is CAWSVPTGYGYTF. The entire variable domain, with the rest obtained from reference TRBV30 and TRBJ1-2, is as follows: SQTIHQWPATLVQPVGSPLSLECTVEGTSNPNLYWYRQAAGRGLQLLFYSVGIGQISSEVPQNLSASRPQDRQFILSSKKLLLSDSGFYLCAWSVPTGYGYTFGSGTRLTVV.

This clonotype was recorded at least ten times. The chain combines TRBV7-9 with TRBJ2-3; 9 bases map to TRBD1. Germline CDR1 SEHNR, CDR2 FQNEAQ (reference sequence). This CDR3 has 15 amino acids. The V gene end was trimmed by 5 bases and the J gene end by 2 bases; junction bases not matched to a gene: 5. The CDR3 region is CASSLRDRDTDTQYF. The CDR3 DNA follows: TGTGCCAGCAGCCTCCGGGACAGGGACACAGATACGCAGTATTTT. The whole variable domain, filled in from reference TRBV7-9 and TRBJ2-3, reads DTGVSQNPRHKITKRGQNVTFRCDPISEHNRLYWYRQTLGQGPEFLTYFQNEAQLEKSRLLSDRFSAERPKGSFSTLEIQRTEQGDSAMYLCASSLRDRDTDTQYFGPGTRLTVL.

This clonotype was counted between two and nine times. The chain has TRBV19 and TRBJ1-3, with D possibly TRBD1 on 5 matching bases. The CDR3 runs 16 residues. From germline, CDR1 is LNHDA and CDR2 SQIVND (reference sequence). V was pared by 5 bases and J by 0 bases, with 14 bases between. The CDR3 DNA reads TGTGCCAGTAGTGCTCCGGGACGGAGCTCTGGAAACACCATATATTTT. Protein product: CASSAPGRSSGNTIYF.

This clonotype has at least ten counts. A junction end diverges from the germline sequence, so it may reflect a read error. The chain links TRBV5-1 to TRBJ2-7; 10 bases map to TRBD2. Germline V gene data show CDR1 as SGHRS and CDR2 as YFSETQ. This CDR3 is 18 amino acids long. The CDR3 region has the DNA TGCGCCAGCAGTTTGGAGTCTAGCGGGAGTAGCCTCCCCTACGAGCAGTACTTC. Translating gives CASSLESSGSSLPYEQYF.

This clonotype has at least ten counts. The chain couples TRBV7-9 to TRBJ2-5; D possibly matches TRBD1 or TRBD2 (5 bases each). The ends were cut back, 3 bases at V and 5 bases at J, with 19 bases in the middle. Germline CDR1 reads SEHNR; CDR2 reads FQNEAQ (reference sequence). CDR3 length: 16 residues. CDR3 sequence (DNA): TGTGCCAGCAGCTTTGGGTCTCCGGGGCCGGGGGAGACCCAGTACTTC. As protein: CASSFGSPGPGETQYF.

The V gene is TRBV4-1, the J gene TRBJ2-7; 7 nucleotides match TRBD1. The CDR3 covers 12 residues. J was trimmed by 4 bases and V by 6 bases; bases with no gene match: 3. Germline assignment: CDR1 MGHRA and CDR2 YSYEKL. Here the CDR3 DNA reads TGCGCCAGCAGACGGGACAGTTACGAGCAGTACTTC. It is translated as CASRRDSYEQYF.

Here the CDR3 reads CASSHGTSGGYNEQFF. CDR3 nucleotide sequence: TGCGCCAGCAGCCACGGGACTAGCGGGGGCTACAATGAGCAGTTCTTC. The rearrangement uses TRBV5-1 and TRBJ2-1; TRBD2 aligns across 14 bases. The CDR3 extends over 16 amino acids. The germline V gene has CDR1 SGHRS and CDR2 YFSETQ. V trimming: 4 bases; J trimming: 3 bases; junction bases outside the gene matches: 3.

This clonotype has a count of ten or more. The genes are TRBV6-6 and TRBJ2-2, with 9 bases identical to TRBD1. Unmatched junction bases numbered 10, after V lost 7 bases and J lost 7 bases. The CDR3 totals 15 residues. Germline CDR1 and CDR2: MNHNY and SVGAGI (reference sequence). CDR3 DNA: TGTGCCAGCATAAGGGGACAGGGTGAAATCGGGGAGCTGTTTTTT. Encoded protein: CASIRGQGEIGELFF.

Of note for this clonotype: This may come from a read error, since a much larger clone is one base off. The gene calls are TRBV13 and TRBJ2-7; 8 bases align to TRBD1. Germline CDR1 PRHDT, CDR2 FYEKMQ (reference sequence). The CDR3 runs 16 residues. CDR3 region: CVSSLRSTGDTYEQYF. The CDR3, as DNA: TGTGTCAGCAGCTTAAGGTCGACAGGGGATACCTACGAGCAGTACTTC. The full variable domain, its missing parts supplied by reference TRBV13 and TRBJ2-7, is AAGVIQSPRHLIKEKRETATLKCYPIPRHDTVYWYQQGPGQDPQFLISFYEKMQSDKGSIPDRFSAQQFSDYHSELNMSSLELGDSALYFCVSSLRSTGDTYEQYFGPGTRLTVT.

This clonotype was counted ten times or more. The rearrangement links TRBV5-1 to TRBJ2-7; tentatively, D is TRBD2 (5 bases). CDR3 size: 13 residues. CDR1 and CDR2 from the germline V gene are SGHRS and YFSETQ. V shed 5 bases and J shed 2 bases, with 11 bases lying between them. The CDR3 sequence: CASSLRGTYEQYF. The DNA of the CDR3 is TGCGCCAGCAGTCTAAGAGGGACCTACGAGCAGTACTTC.

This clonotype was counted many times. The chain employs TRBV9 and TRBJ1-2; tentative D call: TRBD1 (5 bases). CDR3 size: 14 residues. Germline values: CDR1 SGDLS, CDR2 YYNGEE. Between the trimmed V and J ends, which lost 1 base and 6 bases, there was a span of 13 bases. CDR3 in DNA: TGTGCCAGCAGCGTAACTATCGGACAAAATGGCTACACCTTC. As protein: CASSVTIGQNGYTF.

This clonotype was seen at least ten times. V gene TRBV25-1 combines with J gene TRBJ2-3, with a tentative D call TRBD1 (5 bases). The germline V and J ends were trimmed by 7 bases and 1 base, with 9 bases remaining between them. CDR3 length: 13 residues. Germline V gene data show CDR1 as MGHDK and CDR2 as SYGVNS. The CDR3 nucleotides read TGTGCCAGCAAGGACACAGGCACAGATACGCAGTATTTT. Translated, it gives CASKDTGTDTQYF.

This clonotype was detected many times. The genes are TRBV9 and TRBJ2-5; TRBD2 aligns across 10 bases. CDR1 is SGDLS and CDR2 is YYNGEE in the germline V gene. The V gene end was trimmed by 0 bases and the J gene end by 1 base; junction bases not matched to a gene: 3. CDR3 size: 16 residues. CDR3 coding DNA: TGTGCCAGCAGCGTAGATCCTAGCGGGAGCCAAGAGACCCAGTACTTC. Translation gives CASSVDPSGSQETQYF.

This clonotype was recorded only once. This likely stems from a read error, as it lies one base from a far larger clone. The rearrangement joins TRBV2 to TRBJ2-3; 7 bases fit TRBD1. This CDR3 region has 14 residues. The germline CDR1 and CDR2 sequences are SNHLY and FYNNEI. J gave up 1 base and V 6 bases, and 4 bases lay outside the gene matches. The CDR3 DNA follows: TGTGCCAGCAGCCGGGACAGCCGCACAGATACGCAGTATTTT. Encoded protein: CASSRDSRTDTQYF.

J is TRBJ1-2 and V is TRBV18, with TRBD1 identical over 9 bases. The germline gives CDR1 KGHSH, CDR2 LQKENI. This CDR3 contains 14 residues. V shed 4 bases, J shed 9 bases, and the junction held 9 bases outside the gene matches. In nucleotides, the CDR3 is TGTGCCAGCTCACTAAAGGGACAGGGTAGACGCTACACCTTC. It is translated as CASSLKGQGRRYTF.

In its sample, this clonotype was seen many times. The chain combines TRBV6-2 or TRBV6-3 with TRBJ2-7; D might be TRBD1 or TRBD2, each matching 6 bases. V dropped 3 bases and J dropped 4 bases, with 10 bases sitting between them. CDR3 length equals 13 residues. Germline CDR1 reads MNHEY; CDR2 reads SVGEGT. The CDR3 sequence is CASSYRGLYEQYF. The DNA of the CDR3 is TGTGCCAGCAGTTATCGGGGGCTGTACGAGCAGTACTTC.

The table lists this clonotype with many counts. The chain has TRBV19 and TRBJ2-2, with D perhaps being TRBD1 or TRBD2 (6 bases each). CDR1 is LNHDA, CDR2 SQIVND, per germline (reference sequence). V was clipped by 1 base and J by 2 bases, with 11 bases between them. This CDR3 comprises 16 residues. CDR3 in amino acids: CASSIAGADNTGELFF. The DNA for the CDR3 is TGTGCCAGTAGTATAGCGGGGGCGGATAACACCGGGGAGCTGTTTTTT.

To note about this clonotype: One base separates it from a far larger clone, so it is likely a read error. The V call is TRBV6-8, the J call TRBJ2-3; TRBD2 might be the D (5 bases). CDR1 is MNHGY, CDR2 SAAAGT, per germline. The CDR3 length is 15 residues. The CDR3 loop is CASRSSGGRGDTRYF. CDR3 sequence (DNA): TGTGCCAGCAGATCTTCTGGAGGTCGGGGAGATACGCGGTATTTT.